Sequencing of this TCR beta chain was carried out in a study of immune evolution from preneoplasia to lung adenocarcinoma. Germline CDR1 SGHVS, CDR2 FQNEAQ. Trimming took off 0 bases at V and 1 base at J, with 10 bases between the two ends. There are 15 residues in the CDR3. H&E slides confirmed each diagnosis, reviewed by two pathologists independently. Repertoires were generated with immunoSEQ multiplex PCR, while TCRdb's copy carries only in-frame clones and drops some. The sample has about 9,600 clones, around 90% seen once. The rearrangement uses TRBV7-8 and TRBJ2-7, with D hard to call. This clonotype was sampled from a person in their 70s with invasive lung adenocarcinoma. The sequenced material came from FFPE invasive lung adenocarcinoma tissue. CDR3 amino acids: CASSLANTRSYEQYF. CDR3 nucleotide sequence: TGTGCCAGCAGCTTAGCCAATACCAGGTCCTACGAGCAGTACTTC.